One and the same sample provided the 20 T cell receptor beta chains below, sequenced in a study of OX40 agonist ivuxolimab in advanced cancers. Clones were sequenced by immunoSEQ multiplex PCR, and TCRdb holds only the in-frame ones, with some missing. This sample yields around 71,000 clones, of which roughly 78% are seen a single time; about 5.7% belongs to the top ten. The sample here was CD4+ or CD8+ T cells sorted from blood, taken in a trial of the OX40 agonist ivuxolimab. The receptors come from an adult with an advanced solid tumor such as melanoma, head and neck, liver or kidney cancer.

The CDR3 here is CASTTPGRGNEKLFF. The CDR3 DNA reads TGTGCCAGTACCACACCGGGCAGGGGTAATGAAAAACTGTTTTTT. The rearrangement uses TRBV19 and TRBJ1-4; the D gene is possibly TRBD1 (6 bases). Trimming left V 7 bases short and J 4 bases short, with 16 bases between. This CDR3 has 15 residues. Germline V gene sequence: CDR1 LNHDA, CDR2 SQIVND (reference sequence).

The rearrangement joins TRBV6-5 to TRBJ2-4; D may correspond to TRBD1 or TRBD2 (6 bases each). In germline, CDR1 is MNHEY, CDR2 SVGAGI. The ends were cut back, 0 bases at V and 7 bases at J, with 10 bases in the middle. The CDR3 has 14 residues. CDR3 loop: CASSYSRGGNIQYF. The CDR3 bases are TGTGCCAGCAGTTACTCGAGAGGGGGGAACATTCAGTACTTC.

This clone has just a few counts. The chain recombines TRBV5-4 with TRBJ2-2; D gene uncertain. V was clipped by 9 bases and J by 0 bases, with 12 bases between them. This CDR3 is built from 14 residues. In germline, CDR1 is SGHNT, CDR2 YYREEE (reference sequence). The CDR3 sequence is CATTVDPNTGELFF. DNA of the CDR3: TGTGCCACTACAGTCGACCCGAACACCGGGGAGCTGTTTTTT.

The V gene is TRBV7-3, the J gene TRBJ2-7; the match to TRBD2 covers 9 bases. The CDR3 is 16 residues long. V was pared by 5 bases and J by 0 bases, with 8 bases of the junction left unmatched. Looked up from germline, CDR1 is SGHTA and CDR2 is FQGTGA. CDR3 region: CASSHRGSGSSYEQYF. The CDR3 DNA is TGTGCCAGCAGCCACCGTGGTAGCGGGAGCTCCTACGAGCAGTACTTC.

The rearrangement joins TRBV19 to TRBJ2-5; 10 bases are shared with TRBD1. With V trimmed by 10 bases and J by 7 bases, 12 bases remained unmatched. Germline V lookup: CDR1 LNHDA, CDR2 SQIVND (reference sequence). The CDR3 sequence is 14 residues long. The CDR3 protein is CATTADRGLGTQYF. In nucleotides, the CDR3 is TGTGCCACTACGGCCGACAGGGGGCTTGGGACCCAGTACTTC.

This chain uses TRBV6-6 with TRBJ1-2, with 10 bases that match TRBD1. CDR3 length: 16 residues. The junction had 14 bases not matched to a gene; V was cut back by 7 bases and J by 6 bases. Looked up from germline, CDR1 is MNHNY and CDR2 is SVGAGI (reference sequence). The CDR3, as DNA: TGTGCCAGCACCCTAAATGGGGGACAGGGGAGGGATGGCTACACCTTC. Its protein product is CASTLNGGQGRDGYTF.

This chain joins TRBV19 and TRBJ2-2; 12 bases align to TRBD2. The CDR3 extends over 19 amino acids. Germline lookup yields CDR1 LNHDA and CDR2 SQIVND (reference sequence). Trimming removed 7 bases from V and 4 bases from J; junction bases left unmatched: 16. The CDR3 protein is CASTPLRASGRAGTGELFF. In DNA form, the CDR3 reads TGTGCCAGTACCCCCCTCAGGGCTAGCGGGAGGGCAGGCACCGGGGAGCTGTTTTTT.

The genes are TRBV2 and TRBJ1-5; tentative D call: TRBD1 (6 bases). Trimming took off 1 base at V and 7 bases at J, with 23 bases between the two ends. This CDR3 has 18 residues. From germline, CDR1 is SNHLY and CDR2 FYNNEI. Here the CDR3 DNA reads TGTGCCAGCAGTGAAGATCCATCCCCGGGGGGCTCCAACCAGCCCCAGCATTTT. The encoded protein is CASSEDPSPGGSNQPQHF.

This clone was seen only once. The chain couples TRBV4-2 to TRBJ2-1; D perhaps matches TRBD2 (6 bases). Germline V gives CDR1 LGHNA, CDR2 YNFKEQ. CDR3 length: 16 residues. V lost 0 bases, J lost 1 base, and 10 bases lay in between. The CDR3 loop reads CASSQEAGRSYNEQFF. For the CDR3, the DNA is TGTGCCAGCAGCCAAGAAGCCGGGAGATCCTACAATGAGCAGTTCTTC.

V and J are TRBV5-4 and TRBJ2-3; no definite D call. Germline V gene data show CDR1 as SGHNT and CDR2 as YYREEE (reference sequence). Trimming took 6 bases from V and 6 from J, leaving 11 bases between them. The CDR3 is 12 amino acids. Written as DNA, the CDR3 is TGTGCCAGCAACGGGCCGAGGGATACGCAGTATTTT. Translating it yields CASNGPRDTQYF.

The chain joins TRBV2 to TRBJ1-1; TRBD1 is a possible D gene (5 bases). CDR1 and CDR2 from the germline V gene are SNHLY and FYNNEI. The CDR3 totals 15 residues. The ends were cut back, 9 bases at V and 5 bases at J, with 22 bases in the middle. The CDR3 nucleotides read TGTGCCAGTACCATACAGGTTTCAACGAGGACTGAAGCTTTCTTT. Encoded protein: CASTIQVSTRTEAFF.

This clone was picked up many times. The chain links TRBV6-5 to TRBJ1-5, with TRBD1 matching 8 bases. CDR3 length: 15 residues. Germline V gene lookup returns CDR1 MNHEY and CDR2 SVGAGI. The junction had 10 bases not matched to a gene; V was cut back by 5 bases and J by 7 bases. The CDR3 nucleotides are TGTGCCAGCAGTCCCCGGGCAGGGGGCCTCCAGCCCCAGCATTTT. It translates to CASSPRAGGLQPQHF.

V and J are TRBV6-6 and TRBJ1-2; D unresolved. Germline CDR1 MNHNY, CDR2 SVGAGI (reference sequence). The CDR3 extends over 13 amino acids. Trimming cost V 0 bases and J 7 bases, with 9 bases left between them. The CDR3 sequence: CASSYSNRPGYTF. The CDR3 nucleotides are TGTGCCAGCAGTTACTCGAACCGCCCTGGCTACACCTTC.

This chain uses TRBV4-3 with TRBJ2-4, with D perhaps TRBD2 (5 bases). CDR3 size: 15 residues. The ends were cut back, 0 bases at V and 9 bases at J, with 15 bases in the middle. CDR1 LGHNA and CDR2 YSLEER come from the germline V gene. CDR3 nucleotide sequence: TGCGCCAGCAGCCAAGAATTCGGGGTTCAAGGCATTCAGTACTTC. Its protein is CASSQEFGVQGIQYF.

The chain employs TRBV10-2 and TRBJ1-1; D not certain. This CDR3 has 14 amino acids. The V end was cut by 0 bases, the J end by 4 bases, with 9 bases between. Germline assignment: CDR1 WSHSY and CDR2 SAAADI. As DNA, the CDR3 is TGCGCCAGCAGTGAGTCGGGCAGATCCACTGAAGCTTTCTTT. This encodes CASSESGRSTEAFF.

This sequence joins TRBV4-2 and TRBJ1-2; the match to TRBD1 covers 7 bases. Trimming cost V 3 bases and J 8 bases; bases outside gene matches: 9. Germline V gene data show CDR1 as LGHNA and CDR2 as YNFKEQ. The CDR3 runs to 14 residues. The CDR3 DNA follows: TGTGCCAGCAGCCAGCCCGACAGGGAGATAGGCTACACCTTC. Translating gives CASSQPDREIGYTF.

On this clone: A read error may account for a junction end that differs from germline. This chain uses TRBV5-1 with TRBJ2-7; 10 positions match TRBD1. CDR1 is SGHRS and CDR2 is YFSETQ in the germline V gene. The CDR3 is made up of 14 amino acids. CDR3 in DNA: TGCGCCAGCAGCTCCGGGACAGGGGCCTATGAGCAGTACTTC. It is translated as CASSSGTGAYEQYF.

The J gene is TRBJ1-2, the V gene TRBV7-9; D remains ambiguous. Trimming removed 10 bases from V and 3 bases from J, with 15 bases in between. Germline V gene lookup returns CDR1 SEHNR and CDR2 FQNEAQ (reference sequence). The CDR3 has 13 amino acids. The CDR3 DNA sequence: TGTGCCACCTCAGCAAGTGGGGACTATGGCTACACCTTC. It encodes CATSASGDYGYTF.

The V and J genes are TRBV7-8 and TRBJ1-1; D unclear. This CDR3 comprises 15 residues. The V end lost 1 base, the J end lost 1 base, and 10 bases lay between the germline ends. The V gene's germline CDR1 is SGHVS and CDR2 FQNEAQ. CDR3 nucleotide sequence: TGTGCCAGCAGCTTAGGTACGAACAGGAACACTGAAGCTTTCTTT. Translated: CASSLGTNRNTEAFF.

The chain is built from TRBV21-1 and TRBJ1-1; TRBD1, the table's D call, lacks a check against the DNA. TRBV21-1 is a documented pseudogene. This CDR3 region has 17 residues. The CDR3: CASTSGERGQWNTEAFF. The CDR3 nucleotides are TGTGCCAGCACCTCGGGAGAAAGGGGGCAGTGGAACACTGAAGCTTTCTTT.